This T cell receptor (beta chain) was found in a study of early T cells in non-severe SARS-CoV-2 infection. Each cDNA molecule carried a unique molecular identifier. TCRdb fed the 5' RACE reads into MiXCR, producing one record per CDR3 protein. The sample has tens of thousands of distinct CDR3 sequences; about 6% are singletons. In germline, CDR1 is SGDLS, CDR2 YYNGEE. This CDR3 comprises 15 residues. With 7 bases removed from V and 1 base from J, the gap between germline ends came to 12 bases. This clonotype has at least ten counts. The material sequenced was whole blood. This TCR was sampled from an adult who was a healthcare worker with PCR-confirmed SARS-CoV-2 infection or an uninfected control (not recorded which). This rearrangement joins TRBV9 to TRBJ2-6, with D hard to call. The CDR3 spells CASARLLSGANVLTF. In DNA form, the CDR3 reads TGTGCCAGCGCCCGACTGCTGTCTGGGGCCAACGTCCTGACTTTC.